The clone carrying this T cell receptor (beta chain) was counted only a few times. The antigen is unknown. This sample was included in a study of quantifying T cell responses using KT2 cells. Study as a whole: RNA was reverse transcribed with TCR alpha and beta constant-region primers.

The cDNA 3' end received a ligated oligonucleotide with a UMI. The first PCR ran roughly 4 cycles with an equimolar RC1.1 and RC1.2 beta primer mix. From the second PCR onward, TCR alpha and beta chains were processed separately. Using its own MiXCR run on the UMI-ligation and nested PCR reads, TCRdb lists one record per CDR3 protein. This repertoire shows over 40,000 distinct CDR3 sequences, roughly 12% found once; its top ten account for over 9.5%. With 5 bases clipped from V and 7 bases from J, the junction kept 18 bases outside the gene matches. Looked up from germline, CDR1 is SEHNR and CDR2 is FQNEAQ (reference sequence). This CDR3 has 17 residues. Whole-study results and caveats: KT2 sequence counts showed saturation when very many KT2 cells were spiked in.

KT2, a clone with a known TCR, was spiked into unfractionated PBMC. Different KT2-to-PBMC ratios were created with a constant PBMC count. The sequence came from a human donor. Sequencing was carried out using PBMCs spiked with cells of the T cell clone KT2. This chain joins TRBV7-9 and TRBJ1-2; 8 nucleotides align to TRBD1. The CDR3 region has the DNA TGTGCCAGCAGCAAAGGGGACAGGCGCCTAAGTTGGAGTGGCTACACCTTC. Translating gives CASSKGDRRLSWSGYTF.